The 27 T cell receptor beta chains below come from one sample, sequenced in a study of T-cell memory formation after mild COVID-19 (dated by TCRdb to 2020 to 2023). Libraries were made using 5' RACE. Reads for this sample came from an Illumina NovaSeq 6000. TCRdb reran the public reads through fastp at Q25 and MiXCR, keeping productive beta chains. A single entry per CDR3 protein holds the most common genes and DNA from its merged rows. The sample table contains approximately 150,000 distinct CDR3 sequences; only one count was recorded for roughly 15% of them. Around 14% of the sample goes to the ten largest clones. The sequenced sample consisted of PBMCs or a T cell subset sorted from them (not recorded which). Receptors originate from an adult woman who had mild COVID-19 (a few samples of this study predate the infection). The sample titles of this study are shuffled in the database, so cell type and time point are left out; the donor was told from shared clones.

This chain joins TRBV4-3 and TRBJ2-7, with TRBD1 matching over 8 bases. Germline assignment: CDR1 LGHNA and CDR2 YSLEER. CDR3 length: 15 residues. J was trimmed by 3 bases and V by 4 bases; bases with no gene match: 8. The CDR3 here is CASSPVYTGGYEQYF. The CDR3 DNA sequence: TGCGCCAGCAGCCCCGTTTACACAGGGGGCTACGAGCAGTACTTC.

The chain carries TRBV5-1 and TRBJ2-5; a weak D match, TRBD2 (7 bases). Per the germline V gene, CDR1 is SGHRS and CDR2 is YFSETQ. V was pared by 5 bases and J by 1 base, with 15 bases between. This CDR3 has 15 amino acids. In DNA form, the CDR3 reads TGCGCCAGCAGATGGCAACGGGGGGCCCAAGAGACCCAGTACTTC. It yields the protein CASRWQRGAQETQYF.

This clonotype was detected only a few times. The J gene is TRBJ2-2, the V gene TRBV2, with D perhaps being TRBD1 or TRBD2 (5 bases each). This CDR3 has 13 amino acids. With 7 bases removed from V and 5 bases from J, the gap between germline ends came to 11 bases. Germline V lookup: CDR1 SNHLY, CDR2 FYNNEI. This chain's CDR3 is CASTWGYTGELFF. CDR3 DNA sequence: TGTGCCAGCACCTGGGGGTATACCGGGGAGCTGTTTTTT.

J is TRBJ2-7 and V is TRBV6-5, with 10 nucleotides matching TRBD2. V was clipped by 5 bases and J by 2 bases; unmatched bases: 6. CDR3 length: 15 residues. Germline V gives CDR1 MNHEY, CDR2 SVGAGI. The CDR3 sequence is CASSTSAGGPYEQYF. The CDR3, as DNA: TGTGCCAGCAGTACCTCAGCGGGAGGGCCCTACGAGCAGTACTTC.

This clonotype showed up just a few times. The J gene is TRBJ1-1, the V gene TRBV5-1, with D maybe TRBD1 (6 bases). CDR3 length equals 16 residues. V was trimmed by 4 bases and J by 4 bases, leaving 20 bases between them. The germline V gene encodes CDR1 SGHRS and CDR2 YFSETQ. This CDR3 reads CASSILYRAWGTEAFF. The CDR3, as DNA: TGCGCCAGCAGCATACTCTACAGGGCCTGGGGCACTGAAGCTTTCTTT. Complete variable domain (other parts from reference TRBV5-1 and TRBJ1-1): KAGVTQTPRYLIKTRGQQVTLSCSPISGHRSVSWYQQTPGQGLQFLFEYFSETQRNKGNFPGRFSGRQFSNSRSEMNVSTLELGDSALYLCASSILYRAWGTEAFFGQGTRLTVV.

This clonotype occurred a few times. V usage is TRBV9 and J usage is TRBJ2-3; unclear D gene. The ends were cut back, 0 bases at V and 5 bases at J, with 4 bases in the middle. The CDR3 is 12 residues long. Per the germline V gene, CDR1 is SGDLS and CDR2 is YYNGEE. CDR3 DNA sequence: TGTGCCAGCAGCGTAGTTGGAGATACGCAGTATTTT. The encoded protein is CASSVVGDTQYF. The entire variable domain, with the rest obtained from reference TRBV9 and TRBJ2-3, is as follows: DSGVTQTPKHLITATGQRVTLRCSPRSGDLSVYWYQQSLDQGLQFLIQYYNGEERAKGNILERFSAQQFPDLHSELNLSSLELGDSALYFCASSVVGDTQYFGPGTRLTVL.

This clonotype has just a few counts. This chain connects TRBV7-2 to TRBJ2-1; the D is unclear. This CDR3 comprises 11 residues. Germline V gene sequence: CDR1 SGHTA, CDR2 FQGNSA. V lost 4 bases, J lost 7 bases, and 5 bases lay in between. This chain's CDR3 is CASSSKNEQFF. The CDR3, as DNA: TGTGCCAGCAGCTCCAAGAATGAGCAGTTCTTC. The full variable domain, in which reference TRBV7-2 and TRBJ2-1 provide the parts outside the CDR3, is GAGVSQSPSNKVTEKGKDVELRCDPISGHTALYWYRQSLGQGLEFLIYFQGNSAPDKSGLPSDRFSAERTGGSVSTLTIQRTQQEDSAVYLCASSSKNEQFFGPGTRLTVL.

In its sample, this clonotype was seen many times. V gene TRBV5-6 combines with J gene TRBJ2-3; 7 bases map to TRBD1. The CDR3 is 16 residues long. J gave up 1 base and V 0 bases, and 5 bases lay outside the gene matches. Germline V lookup: CDR1 SGHDT, CDR2 YYEEEE. DNA of the CDR3: TGTGCCAGCAGCTTGGAAAGGGGGCCGGGCACAGATACGCAGTATTTT. Protein: CASSLERGPGTDTQYF.

The V call is TRBV7-9, the J call TRBJ1-5, with 7 bases matching TRBD1. This CDR3 is built from 14 residues. V was pared by 5 bases and J by 10 bases, with 11 bases of the junction left unmatched. The germline CDR1 and CDR2 sequences are SEHNR and FQNEAQ (reference sequence). The CDR3 nucleotides read TGTGCCAGCAGCCCGACAGGGCGGGCGGATCCCCAGCATTTT. Amino acid sequence: CASSPTGRADPQHF.

The chain is built from TRBV4-1 and TRBJ2-7; tentatively, D is TRBD1 (5 bases). V lost 2 bases and J lost 4, with 12 bases in between. The CDR3 totals 14 residues. The germline V gene has CDR1 MGHRA and CDR2 YSYEKL. CDR3 sequence reads: CASSQLAGMYEQYF. CDR3 bases: TGCGCCAGCAGCCAACTGGCAGGGATGTACGAGCAGTACTTC.

The chain recombines TRBV21-1 with TRBJ1-1; the D call in the table, TRBD1, was not verified against the DNA. TRBV21-1 is flagged as a pseudogene. This CDR3 is built from 17 residues. The CDR3 spells CASSKGTGQGGGPEAFF. The CDR3 nucleotides are TGTGCCAGCAGCAAAGGGACAGGACAGGGTGGGGGCCCTGAAGCTTTCTTT.

This clonotype appeared a few times. The chain joins TRBV4-3 to TRBJ2-7; no firm D call. The length of the CDR3 is 14 residues. Trimming stripped 1 base from V and 6 bases from J, with 13 bases between. Germline CDR1 and CDR2: LGHNA and YSLEER. CDR3 protein: CASSQGSGLGEQYF. CDR3 DNA sequence: TGCGCCAGCAGCCAAGGTTCCGGATTAGGCGAGCAGTACTTC.

In this sample, this clonotype turned up a few times. The rearrangement links TRBV5-4 to TRBJ2-3; unclear D gene. Germline V gene data show CDR1 as SGHNT and CDR2 as YYREEE (reference sequence). The V end was cut by 2 bases, the J end by 6 bases, with 7 bases between. The CDR3 spans 12 residues. The DNA for the CDR3 is TGTGCCAGCAGCTTTTCGGCGGATACGCAGTATTTT. Its protein is CASSFSADTQYF.

V usage is TRBV12-3 or TRBV12-4 and J usage is TRBJ2-7, with 7 nucleotides matching TRBD2. V was pared by 5 bases and J by 3 bases, with 7 bases of the junction left unmatched. The CDR3 has 14 residues. The CDR3 loop is CASSVLGGVYEQYF. CDR3 nucleotide sequence: TGTGCCAGCAGTGTCTTGGGGGGGGTCTACGAGCAGTACTTC.

This clonotype was detected only a few times. CDR3 DNA: TGTGCCAGCAGAACACAGGGGAACGACGAGCAGTACTTC. Translating gives CASRTQGNDEQYF. V usage is TRBV28 and J usage is TRBJ2-7; 7 bases align to TRBD1. Germline V lookup: CDR1 MDHEN, CDR2 SYDVKM. The CDR3 spans 13 residues. V shed 6 bases and J 5 bases; nucleotides not matched to a gene: 7.

This clonotype was detected ten times or more. This chain connects TRBV7-9 to TRBJ2-3; the D is unclear. V lost 1 base, J lost 3 bases, and 2 bases lay in between. Germline CDR1 is SEHNR and CDR2 is FQNEAQ (reference sequence). CDR3 length: 12 amino acids. The CDR3 loop reads CASSLDTDTQYF. CDR3 sequence (DNA): TGTGCCAGCAGCTTAGATACAGATACGCAGTATTTT.

This chain connects TRBV7-9 to TRBJ2-7; 8 nucleotides match TRBD2. CDR3 length: 14 residues. The germline gives CDR1 SEHNR, CDR2 FQNEAQ (reference sequence). The V and J ends lost 3 bases and 2 bases, in that order; junction bases with no gene match: 3. The CDR3 DNA reads TGTGCCAGCAGCTTGTCTAGCGGGCCCTACGAGCAGTACTTC. It specifies CASSLSSGPYEQYF.

This clonotype was seen ten or more times. CDR3 sequence: CASSLFGGEQYF. CDR3 bases: TGTGCCAGCAGTTTATTCGGGGGGGAGCAGTACTTC. This chain links TRBV12-3 or TRBV12-4 with TRBJ2-7; 7 bases agree with TRBD2. The V and J ends lost 2 bases and 7 bases, in that order; junction bases with no gene match: 2. The CDR3 extends over 12 amino acids.

The gene calls are TRBV5-6 and TRBJ2-7; maybe TRBD2 (7 bases). The CDR3 covers 13 residues. Trimming took 4 bases from V and 3 from J, leaving 11 bases between them. Germline V gene sequence: CDR1 SGHDT, CDR2 YYEEEE. For the CDR3, the DNA is TGTGCCAGCAGCCTTAGGGGGGGCTACGAGCAGTACTTC. It codes for CASSLRGGYEQYF.

V usage is TRBV7-2 and J usage is TRBJ2-5, with 9 positions matching TRBD2. The CDR3 contains 16 residues. CDR1 is SGHTA, CDR2 FQGNSA, per germline. The trim removed 1 base at V and 4 bases at J, leaving 7 bases unmatched. The CDR3 DNA sequence: TGTGCCAGCAGCTTAGATGGCGGGGGGGCCTCAGAGACCCAGTACTTC. As protein: CASSLDGGGASETQYF. The full variable domain, in which reference TRBV7-2 and TRBJ2-5 provide the parts outside the CDR3, is GAGVSQSPSNKVTEKGKDVELRCDPISGHTALYWYRQSLGQGLEFLIYFQGNSAPDKSGLPSDRFSAERTGGSVSTLTIQRTQQEDSAVYLCASSLDGGGASETQYFGPGTRLLVL.

The V gene is TRBV15, the J gene TRBJ2-2; D is unclear. From germline, CDR1 is LNHNV and CDR2 YYDKDF (reference sequence). The CDR3 length is 14 residues. The V end was cut by 1 base, the J end by 9 bases, with 12 bases between. CDR3 in DNA: TGTGCCACCAGCAGAGGGTCGGTGTCGCGGGAGCTGTTTTTT. Translated: CATSRGSVSRELFF. Full variable domain (outside the CDR3, taken from reference TRBV15 and TRBJ2-2): DAMVIQNPRYQVTQFGKPVTLSCSQTLNHNVMYWYQQKSSQAPKLLFHYYDKDFNNEADTPDNFQSRRPNTSFCFLDIRSPGLGDTAMYLCATSRGSVSRELFFGEGSRLTVL.

The chain joins TRBV29-1 to TRBJ1-4; maybe TRBD1 (5 bases). The CDR3 runs to 13 residues. Deletions cut 4 bases from V and 7 bases from J, with 13 bases between. Per the germline V gene, CDR1 is SQVTM and CDR2 is ANQGSEA. The CDR3 coding sequence is TGCAGCGTTGTTGAACAGGATGGTGAAAAACTGTTTTTT. Protein sequence: CSVVEQDGEKLFF. The full variable domain, with the rest looked up from reference TRBV29-1 and TRBJ1-4, is SAVISQKPSRDICQRGTSLTIQCQVDSQVTMMFWYRQQPGQSLTLIATANQGSEATYESGFVIDKFPISRPNLTFSTLTVSNMSPEDSSIYLCSVVEQDGEKLFFGSGTQLSVL.

The rearrangement uses TRBV29-1 and TRBJ1-4; TRBD1 matches 9 bases. Looked up from germline, CDR1 is SQVTM and CDR2 is ANQGSEA. J gave up 7 bases and V 6 bases, and 0 bases lay outside the gene matches. CDR3 length: 11 amino acids. The CDR3 is CSVGQGEKLFF. The CDR3 DNA is TGCAGCGTGGGACAGGGTGAAAAACTGTTTTTT.

CDR3 protein: CASSATGYYTSGWTDTQYF. Here the CDR3 DNA reads TGTGCCAGCAGCGCGACAGGGTACTACACTAGCGGGTGGACAGATACGCAGTATTTT. This chain connects TRBV7-3 to TRBJ2-3; 9 bases map to TRBD2. The CDR3 sequence is 19 residues long. J lost 3 bases, V lost 5 bases, and 18 bases had no gene match. CDR1 is SGHTA, CDR2 FQGTGA, per germline.

The chain couples TRBV4-2 to TRBJ2-7; 9 bases are a match to TRBD1. The CDR3 runs 16 residues. V shed 1 base and J 1 base; nucleotides not matched to a gene: 5. In germline, CDR1 is LGHNA, CDR2 YNFKEQ. CDR3 sequence reads: CASSQGPGTGSYEQYF. In DNA form, the CDR3 reads TGTGCCAGCAGCCAAGGTCCCGGGACAGGGTCCTACGAGCAGTACTTC.

This chain joins TRBV20-1 and TRBJ2-3; D is tentatively TRBD1 or TRBD2 (5 bases each). The CDR3 consists of 16 residues. Germline V lookup: CDR1 DFQATT, CDR2 SNEGSKA (reference sequence). V lost 1 base, J lost 4 bases, and 18 bases lay in between. The DNA for the CDR3 is TGCAGTGCTAGAGTAGGGTCCCGGGGCGGCCCAGATACGCAGTATTTT. This gives the protein CSARVGSRGGPDTQYF.

This rearrangement joins TRBV27 to TRBJ2-3; 7 bases fit TRBD1. The V segment lost 6 bases and the J segment 6 bases; nucleotides outside the gene matches: 9. This CDR3 has 14 amino acids. Per germline, CDR1 MNHEY and CDR2 SMNVEV (reference sequence). The CDR3 DNA sequence: TGTGCCAGCAGAGAGACAGGGTTGGTGGATACGCAGTATTTT. Its protein product is CASRETGLVDTQYF.